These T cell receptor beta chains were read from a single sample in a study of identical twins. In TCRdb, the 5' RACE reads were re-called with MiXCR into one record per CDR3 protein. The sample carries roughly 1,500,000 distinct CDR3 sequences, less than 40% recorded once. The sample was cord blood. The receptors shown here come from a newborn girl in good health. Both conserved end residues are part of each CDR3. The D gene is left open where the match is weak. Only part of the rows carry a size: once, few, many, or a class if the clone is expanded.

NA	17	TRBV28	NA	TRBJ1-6	TGTGCCAGCGGTTCCCACGTCGGGCAGCTCTATAATTCACCCCTCCACTTT	CASGSHVGQLYNSPLHF
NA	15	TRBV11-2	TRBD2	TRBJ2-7	TGTGCCAGCAGCTTAGTAGCGGGGCATTCCTACGAGCAGTACTTC	CASSLVAGHSYEQYF
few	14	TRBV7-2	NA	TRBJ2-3	TGTGCCAGCAGCTTACGAGGGAGTGTAGATACGCAGTATTTT	CASSLRGSVDTQYF
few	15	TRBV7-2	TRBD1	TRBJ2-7	TGTGCCAGCACCCCGGACAGGGATAGAACCTACGAGCAGTACTTC	CASTPDRDRTYEQYF
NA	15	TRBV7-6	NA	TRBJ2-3	TGTGCCAGCAGCTTAGAGTTGGGAGTCACAGATACGCAGTATTTT	CASSLELGVTDTQYF
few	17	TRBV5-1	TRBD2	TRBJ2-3	TGCGCCAGCAGCTTGGCCCACTGGGAGGGCCGCACAGATACGCAGTATTTT	CASSLAHWEGRTDTQYF
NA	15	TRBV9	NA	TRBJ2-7	TGTGCCAGCAACCCCCAGGGGCAAGTTTTCTACGAGCAGTACTTC	CASNPQGQVFYEQYF
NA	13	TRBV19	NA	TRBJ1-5	TGTGCCAGTACCGGGGATATCAATCAGCCCCAGCATTTT	CASTGDINQPQHF
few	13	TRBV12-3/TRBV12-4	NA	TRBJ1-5	TGTGCCAGCAGGGTCGGTAGCAATCAGCCCCAGCATTTT	CASRVGSNQPQHF
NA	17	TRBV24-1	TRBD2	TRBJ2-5	TGTGCCACCAGTGATTCGGGGACTAGCGGGGCTCAAGAGACCCAGTACTTC	CATSDSGTSGAQETQYF
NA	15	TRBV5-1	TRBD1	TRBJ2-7	TGCGCCAGCAGTCCCGGGGACAGGGCTCCGACGGAGCAGTACTTC	CASSPGDRAPTEQYF
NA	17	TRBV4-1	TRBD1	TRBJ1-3	TGCGCCAGCAGCCACGGACAGGGAATGACCGGGAGAAACACCATATATTTT	CASSHGQGMTGRNTIYF
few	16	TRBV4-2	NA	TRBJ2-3	TGTGCCAGCAGCCAAGGGATGCTGGGTGGGGCAGATACGCAGTATTTT	CASSQGMLGGADTQYF
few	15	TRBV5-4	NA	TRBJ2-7	TGTGCCAGCAGCTTGCGTCCGGACAGAGCCTACGAGCAGTACTTC	CASSLRPDRAYEQYF
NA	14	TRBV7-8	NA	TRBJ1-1	TGTGCCAGCAGCCCCGCCGGGGGTTGGACTGAAGCTTTCTTT	CASSPAGGWTEAFF
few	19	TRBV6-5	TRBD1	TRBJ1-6	TGTGCCAGCAGTTACTCCAGATCCTGGACAGGGGGCCATAATTCACCCCTCCACTTT	CASSYSRSWTGGHNSPLHF
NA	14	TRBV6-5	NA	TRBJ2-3	TGTGCCAGTAGTTACTCATCTTGGACAGATACGCAGTATTTT	CASSYSSWTDTQYF
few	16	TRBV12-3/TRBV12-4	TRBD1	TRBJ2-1	TGTGCCAGCAGCCCCGAAACAGGGGAAACTTACAATGAGCAGTTCTTC	CASSPETGETYNEQFF
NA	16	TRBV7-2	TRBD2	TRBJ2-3	TGTGCCAGCAGCTTACATCGTAGCGGGAGTGCAGATACGCAGTATTTT	CASSLHRSGSADTQYF
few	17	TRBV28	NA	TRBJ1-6	TGTGCCAGCAGTTTATCGCCCTACAGCGCTAGTAATTCACCCCTCCACTTT	CASSLSPYSASNSPLHF
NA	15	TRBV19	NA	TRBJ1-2	TGTGCCAGTAGTGGGAGGACAGACTTTAACTATGGCTACACCTTC	CASSGRTDFNYGYTF
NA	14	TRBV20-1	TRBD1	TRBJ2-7	TGCAGTGCTGGAGATCACGGGACAGGGGTCGAGCAGTACTTC	CSAGDHGTGVEQYF
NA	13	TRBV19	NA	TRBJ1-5	TGTGCCAGTAGTATCGCAGGGAAGGAGCCCCAGCATTTT	CASSIAGKEPQHF
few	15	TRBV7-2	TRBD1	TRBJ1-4	TGTGCCAGCAGCTTAGTACAGGGGGTGAAGGAAAAACTGTTTTTT	CASSLVQGVKEKLFF
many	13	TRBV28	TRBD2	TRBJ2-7	TGTGCCAGCAGACTAGCGGGAGCCGGCGAGCAGTACTTC	CASRLAGAGEQYF
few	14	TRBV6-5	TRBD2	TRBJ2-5	TGTGCCAGCAAACTAGCGGGAGCTTACGAGACCCAGTACTTC	CASKLAGAYETQYF
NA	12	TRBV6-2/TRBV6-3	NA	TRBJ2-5	TGTGCCAGCGCGATTATGCAAGAGACCCAGTACTTC	CASAIMQETQYF
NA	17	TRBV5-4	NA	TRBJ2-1	TGTGCCAGCAGCTTGGGTTGGCGGGGAGAGTACTACAATGAGCAGTTCTTC	CASSLGWRGEYYNEQFF
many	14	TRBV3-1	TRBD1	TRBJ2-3	TGTGCCAGCAGCCACCGACAGGGTACAGATACGCAGTATTTT	CASSHRQGTDTQYF
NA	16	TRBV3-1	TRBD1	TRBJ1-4	TGTGCCAGCAGCCTAGGGATTGGGACAGGGGAAGAAAAACTGTTTTTT	CASSLGIGTGEEKLFF
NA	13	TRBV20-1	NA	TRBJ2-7	TGCAGTGCCCCGGACTCACTCCCCTACGAGCAGTACTTC	CSAPDSLPYEQYF
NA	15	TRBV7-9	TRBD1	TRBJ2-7	TGTGCCAGCAGCTTGCTGGGACAGGGTCGCTACGAGCAGTACTTC	CASSLLGQGRYEQYF
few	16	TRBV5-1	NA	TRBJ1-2	TGCGCCAGCAGCTTGGTGGGCTCTGACAGTAACTATGGCTACACCTTC	CASSLVGSDSNYGYTF
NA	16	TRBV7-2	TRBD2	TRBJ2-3	TGTGCCAGCAGGTCGACTAGCGGGCTACCCACAGATACGCAGTATTTT	CASRSTSGLPTDTQYF
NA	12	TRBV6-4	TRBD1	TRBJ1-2	TGTGCCAGATGGACAGGGGACTATGGCTACACCTTC	CARWTGDYGYTF
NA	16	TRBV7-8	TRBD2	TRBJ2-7	TGTGCCAGCAGCTTCAAACGACTAGCGGCCCACTACGAGCAGTACTTC	CASSFKRLAAHYEQYF
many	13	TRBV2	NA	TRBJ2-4	TGTGCCAGCAGTGACAGGGCCAAAAACATTCAGTACTTC	CASSDRAKNIQYF
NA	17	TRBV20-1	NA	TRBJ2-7	TGCAGTGCTAGAGATTTACTCCTAACTGGGCCTACTTACGAGCAGTACTTC	CSARDLLLTGPTYEQYF
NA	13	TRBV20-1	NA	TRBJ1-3	TGCAGTGCTAGAGGCATGTCTGGAAACACCATATATTTT	CSARGMSGNTIYF
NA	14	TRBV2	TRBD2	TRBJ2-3	TGTGCCAGCAGGGAGCGGGAGGGAACAGATACGCAGTATTTT	CASREREGTDTQYF
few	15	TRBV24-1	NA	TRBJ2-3	TGTGCCACCAGTGACCCCGGCCAGCAGGGAGATACGCAGTATTTT	CATSDPGQQGDTQYF
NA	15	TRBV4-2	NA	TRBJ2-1	TGTGCCAGCAGCCAAGATGGAGAGGTCGCGAATGAGCAGTTCTTC	CASSQDGEVANEQFF
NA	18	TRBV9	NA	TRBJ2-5	TGTGCCAACAGCCCGAGAACCCTTGGGGGTCTAAGTTTCCAGACCCAGTACTTC	CANSPRTLGGLSFQTQYF
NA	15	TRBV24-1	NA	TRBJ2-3	TGTGCCACCAGTGATCGCGGAGCCAGCACAGATACGCAGTATTTT	CATSDRGASTDTQYF
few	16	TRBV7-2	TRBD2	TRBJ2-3	TGTGCCAGCAGCTTAGTAGCGGGAGGATTGGGGGATACGCAGTATTTT	CASSLVAGGLGDTQYF
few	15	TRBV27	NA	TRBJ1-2	TGTGCCAGCAGTCCCGTAAGGATCCCCCCTAACGGCTACACCTTC	CASSPVRIPPNGYTF
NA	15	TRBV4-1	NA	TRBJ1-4	TGCGCCAGCAGCCAAGAACCCGTACGAGGTGAAAAACTGTTTTTT	CASSQEPVRGEKLFF
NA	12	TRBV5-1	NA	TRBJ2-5	TGCGCCAGCAGCTTGGCCGGAAGAATCCAGTACTTC	CASSLAGRIQYF
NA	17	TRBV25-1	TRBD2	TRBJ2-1	TGTGCCAGCAGTGAGAATAGCGGGAGGACCTCCTACAATGAGCAGTTCTTC	CASSENSGRTSYNEQFF
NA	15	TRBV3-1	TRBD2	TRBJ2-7	TGTGCCAGCAGCCAAGATTCCGGACTAGCGAGGGTGCAGTACTTC	CASSQDSGLARVQYF
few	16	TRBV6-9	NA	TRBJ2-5	TGTGCCAGCAGTTATTCAGCTTGGGACAAGCAAGAGACCCAGTACTTC	CASSYSAWDKQETQYF
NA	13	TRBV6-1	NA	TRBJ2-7	TGTGCCAGCAGGGGCGGGGATACCTACGAGCAGTACTTC	CASRGGDTYEQYF
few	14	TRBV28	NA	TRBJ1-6	TGTGCCAGCAGTTTCGTGTGGGTTAATTCACCCCTCCACTTT	CASSFVWVNSPLHF
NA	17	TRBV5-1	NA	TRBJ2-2	TGCGCCAGCAGCTTGGCCCCCCAGGGTACGAACACCGGGGAGCTGTTTTTT	CASSLAPQGTNTGELFF
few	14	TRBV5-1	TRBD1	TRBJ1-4	TGCGCCAGCAGCTGGGGGGACAGGAATGAAAAACTGTTTTTT	CASSWGDRNEKLFF